This T cell receptor beta chain came from a study of CD8 T cells in ankylosing spondylitis. Study observations and caveats: A motif in TCR beta, a set of 8 or 9 highly homologous variants, appeared characteristic of ankylosing spondylitis blood.

One entry per CDR3 protein, called by TCRdb with MiXCR from the 5' RACE reads. The table includes around 490,000 distinct CDR3 sequences, roughly 5% detected once. This clonotype was recorded many times. Its specificity is not known. The J segment lost 6 bases and the V segment lost 2 bases, leaving 6 bases of the junction unmatched. Germline V gene lookup returns CDR1 SGHNT and CDR2 YYREEE (reference sequence). CDR3 size: 16 residues. This rearrangement joins TRBV5-4 to TRBJ1-4, with 11 nucleotides matching TRBD1. The TCR comes from a male donor with ankylosing spondylitis. Sequenced sample: blood, either unsorted or a sorted T cell fraction (not recorded which). In nucleotides, the CDR3 is TGTGCCAGCAGCTTTCTTCCGGGACAGGGGGATGAAAAACTGTTTTTT. This translates into CASSFLPGQGDEKLFF.